Below are 27 T cell receptor beta chains sequenced from a single sample in a study of response to subunit inactivated influenza vaccine. TCRdb re-derived calls from the RT-PCR reads in MiXCR, one entry per CDR3 protein. The table has 400,000 to 650,000 distinct CDR3 sequences, 6% to 9% seen once. This sample comprised PBMCs from blood, obtained roughly 24 months after vaccination. The source is a man aged 50 to 75 who received an inactivated influenza vaccine.

This clonotype was observed many times. The chain has TRBV20-1 and TRBJ1-2; D is undetermined. V was shortened by 4 bases and J by 5 bases, with 11 bases between the two germline ends. CDR1 is DFQATT, CDR2 SNEGSKA, per germline (reference sequence). The CDR3 loop spans 12 amino acids. The CDR3 protein is CSATGQRYGYTF. In DNA, the CDR3 is TGCAGTGCTACGGGTCAGCGGTATGGCTACACCTTC.

In its sample, this clonotype was seen a few times. This chain uses TRBV7-9 with TRBJ1-1, with 7 bases that match TRBD1. Germline trimming cut 7 bases from V and 6 bases from J; bases unmatched to any gene: 8. Germline CDR1 reads SEHNR; CDR2 reads FQNEAQ (reference sequence). The CDR3 runs 13 residues. The DNA for the CDR3 is TGTGCCAGCACTTACGACAGGGTGGCTGAAGCTTTCTTT. It yields the protein CASTYDRVAEAFF. The whole variable domain, filled in from reference TRBV7-9 and TRBJ1-1, reads DTGVSQNPRHKITKRGQNVTFRCDPISEHNRLYWYRQTLGQGPEFLTYFQNEAQLEKSRLLSDRFSAERPKGSFSTLEIQRTEQGDSAMYLCASTYDRVAEAFFGQGTRLTVV.

The rearrangement joins TRBV20-1 to TRBJ2-1, with D hard to call. This CDR3 is 15 amino acids long. Trimming shortened V by 2 bases and J by 5 bases, and 16 bases separated the two germline ends. The germline V gene encodes CDR1 DFQATT and CDR2 SNEGSKA (reference sequence). The CDR3 loop is CSARMATSPHNEQFF. The CDR3 region has the DNA TGCAGTGCTAGAATGGCGACTTCCCCCCACAATGAGCAGTTCTTC.

This clonotype occurred a few times. The chain has TRBV5-1 and TRBJ1-3; weak D call: TRBD1 (6 bases). The CDR3 loop spans 16 amino acids. Germline V gene sequence: CDR1 SGHRS, CDR2 YFSETQ. V was shortened by 3 bases and J by 0 bases, with 13 bases between the two germline ends. The DNA for the CDR3 is TGCGCCAGCAGCTCCGGACAGCCGCGCTCTGGAAACACCATATATTTT. It is translated as CASSSGQPRSGNTIYF.

The chain carries TRBV6-2 or TRBV6-3 and TRBJ2-1; D unresolved. This CDR3 is 12 amino acids long. In germline, CDR1 is MNHEY, CDR2 SVGEGT. Trimming left V 10 bases short and J 10 bases short, with 17 bases between. CDR3 in DNA: TGTGCCACTGGGATCAACGCAATGGAGCAGTTCTTC. Amino acid sequence: CATGINAMEQFF.

At least ten counts were recorded for this clonotype. This chain connects TRBV2 to TRBJ1-1; D perhaps matches TRBD1 (5 bases). Germline V CDR1 and CDR2: SNHLY, FYNNEI. The CDR3 length is 18 residues. V lost 7 bases to trimming and J lost 4 bases, with 28 bases between them. CDR3 in DNA: TGTGCCAGCACAACCACCAAAGGGTTTGGGGCGCCGGTCACTGAAGCTTTCTTT. It yields the protein CASTTTKGFGAPVTEAFF.

The genes are TRBV18 and TRBJ2-7; TRBD1 might be the D (6 bases). The V end lost 1 base, the J end lost 3 bases, and 13 bases lay between the germline ends. The CDR3 sequence is 15 residues long. Germline V gene lookup returns CDR1 KGHSH and CDR2 LQKENI. The CDR3 DNA is TGTGCCAGCTCACCACTTGCGACAGGATTCTACGAGCAGTACTTC. Its translation: CASSPLATGFYEQYF.

There are a few counts of this clonotype. This chain uses TRBV12-3 or TRBV12-4 with TRBJ1-2; no clear D. V lost 7 bases to trimming and J lost 4 bases, with 19 bases between them. The CDR3 length is 15 residues. The CDR3 loop is CASTSTDSAFYGYTF. CDR3 nucleotide sequence: TGTGCCAGCACATCGACGGACTCGGCCTTCTATGGCTACACCTTC.

V gene TRBV6-1 combines with J gene TRBJ1-6; no clear D. Deletions cut 5 bases from V and 0 bases from J, with 14 bases between. Germline CDR1 MNHNS, CDR2 SASEGT. CDR3 length: 17 residues. Written as DNA, the CDR3 is TGTGCCAGCAGTCTAGGCGGTTTATACTCCTATAATTCACCCCTCCACTTT. This gives the protein CASSLGGLYSYNSPLHF.

This clonotype was seen more than once but under ten times. The chain joins TRBV6-5 to TRBJ2-3, with D perhaps TRBD1 or TRBD2 (6 bases each). This CDR3 is 14 amino acids long. Germline loops: CDR1 MNHEY, CDR2 SVGAGI. Trimming took 2 bases from V and 6 from J, leaving 12 bases between them. CDR3 in DNA: TGTGCCAGCAGTTACGTTGGGGGGCACGATACGCAGTATTTT. Its protein is CASSYVGGHDTQYF.

This clonotype has a count of ten or more. V and J are TRBV20-1 and TRBJ2-7, with 7 bases matching TRBD1. CDR1 is DFQATT, CDR2 SNEGSKA, per germline (reference sequence). V lost 1 base to trimming and J lost 0 bases; unmatched junction nucleotides: 6. This CDR3 has 15 amino acids. The CDR3 nucleotides are TGCAGTGCTAGAGCCTGGGACAGATCCTCCTACGAGCAGTACTTC. It yields the protein CSARAWDRSSYEQYF.

In this sample, this clonotype turned up a few times. The DNA for the CDR3 is TGTGCCAGCACCGTTCCCTCGGGACAGGGAGTCGCGGAAGCTTTCTTT. It encodes CASTVPSGQGVAEAFF. The gene calls are TRBV3-1 and TRBJ1-1; TRBD1 matches 9 bases. The CDR3 is made up of 16 amino acids. Trimming at V came to 7 bases and at J to 8 bases, leaving 17 bases not matched to a gene. Germline-derived CDR1 and CDR2 are LGHDT and YNNKEL (reference sequence).

This chain uses TRBV10-2 with TRBJ2-3; D unclear. V lost 7 bases and J 3 bases, leaving 8 bases between the germline ends. The V gene's germline CDR1 is WSHSY and CDR2 SAAADI. The CDR3 sequence is 12 residues long. The CDR3 region is CASKDPTDTQYF. The CDR3 DNA sequence: TGCGCCAGCAAGGACCCTACAGATACGCAGTATTTT.

V gene TRBV16 combines with J gene TRBJ1-2; D not certain. V was pared by 0 bases and J by 5 bases, with 10 bases between. Germline CDR1 and CDR2: KGHSY and FQNENV. The CDR3 length is 14 residues. The CDR3 sequence: CASSQSASSYGYTF. CDR3 nucleotides: TGTGCCAGCAGCCAATCGGCCAGTTCGTATGGCTACACCTTC. Filled out from reference TRBV16 and TRBJ1-2, the complete variable domain reads GEEVAQTPKHLVRGEGQKAKLYCAPIKGHSYVFWYQQVLKNEFKFLISFQNENVFDETGMPKERFSAKCLPNSPCSLEIQATKLEDSAVYFCASSQSASSYGYTFGSGTRLTVV.

The rearrangement links TRBV28 to TRBJ1-5, with 11 bases matching TRBD1. J lost 6 bases, V lost 6 bases, and 7 bases had no gene match. The CDR3 totals 15 residues. Per germline, CDR1 MDHEN and CDR2 SYDVKM. The CDR3 reads CASSSGQGAIQPQHF. CDR3 coding DNA: TGTGCCAGCAGCTCAGGACAGGGGGCGATTCAGCCCCAGCATTTT. The full variable domain, in which reference TRBV28 and TRBJ1-5 provide the parts outside the CDR3, is DVKVTQSSRYLVKRTGEKVFLECVQDMDHENMFWYRQDPGLGLRLIYFSYDVKMKEKGDIPEGYSVSREKKERFSLILESASTNQTSMYLCASSSGQGAIQPQHFGDGTRLSIL.

About this clonotype: Its ends do not fully match the called genes, so a read error is possible. The chain combines TRBV7-7 with TRBJ1-3; 7 positions agree with TRBD1. The CDR3 is made up of 14 amino acids. Germline CDR1 SSHAT, CDR2 FNYEAQ (reference sequence). The chain's CDR3 is CASSSSQGSDTIYF. The CDR3 region has the DNA TGTGCTAGCAGCTCCTCACAGGGGTCTGACACCATATATTTT.

This clonotype was counted at least ten times. The V call is TRBV20-1, the J call TRBJ1-6; D gene uncertain. V shed 5 bases and J shed 0 bases, with 14 bases lying between them. The length of the CDR3 is 16 residues. Germline V lookup: CDR1 DFQATT, CDR2 SNEGSKA (reference sequence). CDR3 sequence reads: CSAPGRSSSYNSPLHF. The CDR3 coding sequence is TGCAGTGCTCCAGGACGGTCTAGCTCCTATAATTCACCCCTCCACTTT.

This clonotype occurred many times. This chain joins TRBV3-1 and TRBJ2-5; 9 nucleotides match TRBD1. This CDR3 contains 14 residues. Germline loops: CDR1 LGHDT, CDR2 YNNKEL (reference sequence). V trimming: 4 bases; J trimming: 5 bases; junction bases outside the gene matches: 5. As DNA, the CDR3 is TGTGCCAGCAGCCGGGACAGGGTTCGGGAGACCCAGTACTTC. It yields the protein CASSRDRVRETQYF.

This clonotype has more than one count but fewer than ten. V is TRBV28 and J is TRBJ2-3; 12 bases agree with TRBD2. There are 16 residues in the CDR3. Germline loops: CDR1 MDHEN, CDR2 SYDVKM. V lost 10 bases, J lost 4 bases, and 12 bases stayed unmatched. CDR3 coding DNA: TGTGCCAAGGGGGGGGCTAGCGGGAGGGCACCAGATACGCAGTATTTT. The encoded protein is CAKGGASGRAPDTQYF.

The chain employs TRBV15 and TRBJ2-5, with 9 bases aligning to TRBD2. The ends lost 5 bases at V and 6 bases at J; junction bases unmatched: 10. Per germline, CDR1 LNHNV and CDR2 YYDKDF (reference sequence). The CDR3 is 15 residues long. DNA of the CDR3: TGTGCCACCAGCGGGAAGGCGGGGGGGCAGCAGACCCAGTACTTC. Amino acids: CATSGKAGGQQTQYF.

In this sample, this clonotype turned up a few times. The J gene is TRBJ2-1, the V gene TRBV20-1; perhaps D is TRBD1 or TRBD2 (5 bases each). Germline V gene sequence: CDR1 DFQATT, CDR2 SNEGSKA (reference sequence). Between the trimmed V and J ends, which lost 6 bases and 5 bases, there was a span of 17 bases. The CDR3 is 14 residues long. The CDR3 loop reads CSARPGPSDNEQFF. In DNA, the CDR3 is TGCAGTGCAAGACCGGGACCCTCAGACAATGAGCAGTTCTTC.

The CDR3: CASSKHNGQGKTVITYEQYF. In DNA, the CDR3 is TGTGCCAGCAGCAAACACAACGGACAGGGAAAGACAGTTATTACCTACGAGCAGTACTTC. The chain joins TRBV21-1 to TRBJ2-7; no check of the table's D call, TRBD1, against the DNA was made. TRBV21-1 counts as a pseudogene. This CDR3 has 20 residues.

This clonotype was counted between two and nine times. The gene calls are TRBV5-1 and TRBJ2-3; D uncertain. V was shortened by 0 bases and J by 2 bases, with 7 bases between the two germline ends. In germline, CDR1 is SGHRS, CDR2 YFSETQ. This CDR3 has 14 amino acids. The CDR3 protein is CASSLVQATDTQYF. CDR3 DNA sequence: TGCGCCAGCAGCTTGGTGCAGGCCACAGATACGCAGTATTTT.

The chain uses TRBV20-1 and TRBJ1-1; D might be TRBD1 (5 bases). CDR1 is DFQATT and CDR2 is SNEGSKA in the germline V gene (reference sequence). V shed 1 base and J shed 0 bases, with 12 bases lying between them. The CDR3 covers 15 residues. DNA of the CDR3: TGCAGTGCTAGAGCTTTGGGGGACTTGAACACTGAAGCTTTCTTT. This codes for CSARALGDLNTEAFF.

This clonotype was observed a few times. The chain combines TRBV20-1 with TRBJ2-1; D remains unclear. V lost 3 bases to trimming and J lost 9 bases, with 9 bases between them. The CDR3 consists of 11 residues. Per germline, CDR1 DFQATT and CDR2 SNEGSKA (reference sequence). The CDR3 region is CSASVVVEQFF. CDR3 bases: TGCAGTGCTAGTGTGGTTGTTGAGCAGTTCTTC.

In its sample, this clonotype was seen a few times. The chain links TRBV20-1 to TRBJ1-2, with D maybe TRBD1 (6 bases). Germline V CDR1 and CDR2: DFQATT, SNEGSKA (reference sequence). V was pared by 0 bases and J by 6 bases, with 11 bases between. The CDR3 extends over 13 amino acids. The CDR3 spells CSAREGQNHGYTF. Written as DNA, the CDR3 is TGCAGTGCTAGAGAAGGACAGAACCATGGCTACACCTTC.

The table lists this clonotype with many counts. The V gene is TRBV7-3, the J gene TRBJ2-1, with D perhaps given as TRBD1 or TRBD2 (5 bases each). V was shortened by 1 base and J by 10 bases, with 11 bases between the two germline ends. Germline assignment: CDR1 SGHTA and CDR2 FQGTGA. The CDR3 spans 13 residues. CDR3 sequence reads: CASSLRPEGEQFF. Written as DNA, the CDR3 is TGTGCCAGCAGCTTAAGGCCCGAGGGGGAGCAGTTCTTC.